The entry below describes one TCR beta chain. Antigen specificity is unknown. Generated by immunoSEQ multiplex PCR, the TCRdb table keeps only in-frame clones and is missing some. Of around 100,000 clones in the sample, about four fifths are singletons; the top ten hold 2.5% to 3.5%. V was shortened by 3 bases and J by 5 bases, with 8 bases between the two germline ends. The CDR3 runs to 13 residues. Germline CDR1 is SGHRS and CDR2 is YFSETQ. The sample is drawn from a study of radiotherapy plus CTLA-4 blockade in lung cancer. Study conclusions and caveats: Reported findings show early blood T cell clone dynamics, with interferon-beta, best predicted response.

CTLA-4 blockade using ipilimumab, together with focal radiation, was received by patients with chemo-refractory metastatic non-small-cell lung cancer. The rearrangement uses TRBV5-1 and TRBJ2-2, with D possibly being TRBD2 (5 bases). This sequence originates from a human donor with non-small cell lung cancer that progressed on radiotherapy plus ipilimumab. Some clones in this sample may be carry-over from other donors' samples. The input for sequencing was peripheral blood, taken from a patient treated with radiotherapy plus ipilimumab. CDR3 coding DNA: TGCGCCAGCAGCTCCGGGGATACCGGGGAGCTGTTTTTT. Translated, it gives CASSSGDTGELFF.